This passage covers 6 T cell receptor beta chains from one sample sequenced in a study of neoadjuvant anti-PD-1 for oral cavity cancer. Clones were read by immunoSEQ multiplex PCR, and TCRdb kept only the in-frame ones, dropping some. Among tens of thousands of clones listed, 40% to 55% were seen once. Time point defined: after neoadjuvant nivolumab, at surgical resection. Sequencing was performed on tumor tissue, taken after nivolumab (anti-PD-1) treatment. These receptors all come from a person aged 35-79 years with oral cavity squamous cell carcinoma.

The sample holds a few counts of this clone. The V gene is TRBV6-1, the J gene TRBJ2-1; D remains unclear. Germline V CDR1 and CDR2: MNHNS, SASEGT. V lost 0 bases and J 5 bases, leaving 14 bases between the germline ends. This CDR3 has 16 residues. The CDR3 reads CASSEAVGVRDNEQFF. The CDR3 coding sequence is TGTGCCAGCAGTGAAGCGGTTGGTGTCCGCGACAATGAGCAGTTCTTC.

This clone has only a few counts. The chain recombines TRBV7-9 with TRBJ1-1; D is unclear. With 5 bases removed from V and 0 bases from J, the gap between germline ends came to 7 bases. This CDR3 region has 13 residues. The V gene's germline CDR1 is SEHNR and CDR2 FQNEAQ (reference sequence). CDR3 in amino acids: CASSAFMNTEAFF. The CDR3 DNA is TGTGCCAGCAGCGCCTTCATGAACACTGAAGCTTTCTTT.

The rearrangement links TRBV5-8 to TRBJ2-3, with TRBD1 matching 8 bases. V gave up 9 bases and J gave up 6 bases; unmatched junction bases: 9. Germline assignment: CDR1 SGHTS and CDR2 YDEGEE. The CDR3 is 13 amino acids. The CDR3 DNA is TGTGCCAACAGGGGCAGGGGGCTCGATACGCAGTATTTT. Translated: CANRGRGLDTQYF.

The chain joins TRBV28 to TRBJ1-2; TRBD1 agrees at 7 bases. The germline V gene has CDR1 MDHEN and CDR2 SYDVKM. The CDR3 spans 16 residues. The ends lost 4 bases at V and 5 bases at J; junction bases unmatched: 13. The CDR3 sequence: CASSSRTGYWRYGYTF. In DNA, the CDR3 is TGTGCCAGCAGTTCAAGGACAGGCTACTGGCGATATGGCTACACCTTC.

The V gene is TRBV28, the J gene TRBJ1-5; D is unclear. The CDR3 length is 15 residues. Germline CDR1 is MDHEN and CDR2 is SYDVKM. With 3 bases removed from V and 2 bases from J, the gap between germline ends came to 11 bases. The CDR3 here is CASSFVGVCNQPQHF. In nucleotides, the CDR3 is TGTGCCAGCAGTTTCGTCGGGGTTTGCAATCAGCCCCAGCATTTT.

The CDR3 is CASSLGDGRLGYEQYF. For the CDR3, the DNA is TGCGCCAGCAGCTTGGGGGACGGTCGATTAGGCTACGAGCAGTACTTC. V is TRBV5-1 and J is TRBJ2-7; either TRBD1 or TRBD2 may fit D (5 bases each). Trimming removed 0 bases at V and 3 bases at J, with 16 bases between. From germline, CDR1 is SGHRS and CDR2 YFSETQ. This CDR3 has 16 amino acids.